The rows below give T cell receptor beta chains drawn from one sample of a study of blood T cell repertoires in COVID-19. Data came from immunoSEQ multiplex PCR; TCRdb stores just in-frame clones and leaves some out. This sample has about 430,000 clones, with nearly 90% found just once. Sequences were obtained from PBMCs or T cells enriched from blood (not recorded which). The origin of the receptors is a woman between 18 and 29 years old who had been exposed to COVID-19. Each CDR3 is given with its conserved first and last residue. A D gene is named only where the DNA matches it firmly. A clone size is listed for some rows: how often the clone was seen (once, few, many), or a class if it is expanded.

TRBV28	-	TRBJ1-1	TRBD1	TGTGCCAGCAGTGGGGGGACAGGGCTCCGGGGTTCCTTT	CASSGGTGLRGSF
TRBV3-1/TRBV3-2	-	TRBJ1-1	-	TGTGCCAGCAGTCCCGGGGTGGCGGGGGGGAAAGCTTTCTTT	CASSPGVAGGKAFF
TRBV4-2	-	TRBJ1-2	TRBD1	TGTGCCAGCAGCCAAGATTGGACAGGAGGAGGGAGCTATGGCTACACCTTC	CASSQDWTGGGSYGYTF
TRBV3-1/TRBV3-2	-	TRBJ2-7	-	TGTGCCAGCAGCCGCGACGGGAACTACGAGCAGTACTTC	CASSRDGNYEQYF
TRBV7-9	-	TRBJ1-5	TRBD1	TGTGCCAGCAGCTTGGGGACAGGTGGGGTATGGCAGCCCCAGCATTTT	CASSLGTGGVWQPQHF
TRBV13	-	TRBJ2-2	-	TGTGCCAGCAGCCCCCGTGGGGGGACCGGGGAGCTGTTTTTT	CASSPRGGTGELFF
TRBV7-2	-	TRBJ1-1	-	TGTGCCAGCAGCTTAGATGCGGGTCTTACTGAAGCTTTCTTT	CASSLDAGLTEAFF
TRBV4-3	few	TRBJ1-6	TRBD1	TGCGCCAGCAGCCTGGGAGGACAGGGGATTTATAATTCACCCCTCCACTTT	CASSLGGQGIYNSPLHF
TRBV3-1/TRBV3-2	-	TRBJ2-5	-	TGTGCCAGCAGCCAGGAGCCGTTTGCCCAGTACTTC	CASSQEPFAQYF
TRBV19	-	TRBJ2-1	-	TGTGCCAGTAGTATAGACCTAGGAACCTACAATGAGCAGTTCTTC	CASSIDLGTYNEQFF
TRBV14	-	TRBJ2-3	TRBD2	TGTGCCAGCAGCCAAGTGACCTCTCCGGGACTAGCGGGAGCTAGGGTGAGGGGTACGCAGTATTTT	CASSQVTSPGLAGARVRGTQYF
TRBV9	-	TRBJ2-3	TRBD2	TGTGCCAGCAGCGGCGGACTAGCGGGGGGGTTGGTATCTACGCAGTATTTT	CASSGGLAGGLVSTQYF
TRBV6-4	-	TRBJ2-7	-	TGTGCCAGCAGCCCCCACACGGGCTACGAGCAGTACTTC	CASSPHTGYEQYF
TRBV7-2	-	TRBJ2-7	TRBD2	TGTGCCAGCAGCTACACTAGCGGGAGTTTCCCCTCCTACGAGCAGTACTTC	CASSYTSGSFPSYEQYF
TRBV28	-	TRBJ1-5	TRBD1	TGTGCCAGCAGTTTTTTGGGACAGGGGGTGGGTCAGCCCCAGCATTTT	CASSFLGQGVGQPQHF
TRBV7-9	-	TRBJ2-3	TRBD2	TGTGCCAGCCCACCGGGACTAGTTTCCACAGATACGCAGTATTTT	CASPPGLVSTDTQYF
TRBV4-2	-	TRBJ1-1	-	TGTGCCAGCAGCCACCTAGGGGGGGAGAACACTGAAGCTTTCTTT	CASSHLGGENTEAFF
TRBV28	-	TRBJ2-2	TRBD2	TGTGCCAGCATCCGCGGGGGGCGTCCCGGGGAGCTGTTTTTT	CASIRGGRPGELFF
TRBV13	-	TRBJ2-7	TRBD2	TGTGCCAGCAGCTTAGTCTCAGCGGGAGCCAACGAGCAGTACTTC	CASSLVSAGANEQYF
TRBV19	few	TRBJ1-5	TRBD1	TGTGCCAGTAGTATTTTTTTTGGATCCGGGACAGGAAATCAGCCCCAGCATTTT	CASSIFFGSGTGNQPQHF
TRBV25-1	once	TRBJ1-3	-	TGTGCCAGCAGTGATACGGAGGGGTTGTCAGGGGGAAACACCATATATTTT	CASSDTEGLSGGNTIYF
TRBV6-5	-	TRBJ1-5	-	TGTGCCAGCAGTATATCAGGGAATAACGATCAGCCCCAGCATTTT	CASSISGNNDQPQHF
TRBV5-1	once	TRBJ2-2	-	TGCGCCAGCAGCTCCCTGTTGGTGGCAGGCGCCGGGGAGCTGTTTTTT	CASSSLLVAGAGELFF
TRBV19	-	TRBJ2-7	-	TGTGCCAGTAGTATAGAAAACGGGGGACCCTACGAGCAGTACTTC	CASSIENGGPYEQYF
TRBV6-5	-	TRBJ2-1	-	TGTGCCAGCAGTTACTCGGGAGGGGGTACAGATGAGCAGTTCTTC	CASSYSGGGTDEQFF
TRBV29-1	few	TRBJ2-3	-	TGCAGCGACACCCGAACAGATACGCAGTATTTT	CSDTRTDTQYF
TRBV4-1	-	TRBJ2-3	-	TGCGCCAGCAGCCAATGGCTTCAGGGAAAAATTAGCACAGATACGCAGTATTTT	CASSQWLQGKISTDTQYF
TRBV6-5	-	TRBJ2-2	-	TGTGCCAGCAGTTCACAGGGAGGGTCGACCGGGGAGCTGTTTTTT	CASSSQGGSTGELFF
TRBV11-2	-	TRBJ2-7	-	TGTGCCAGCAGACTTAGCCCGGCAGGGAGGAACCGTACCTCCTACGAGCAGTACTTC	CASRLSPAGRNRTSYEQYF
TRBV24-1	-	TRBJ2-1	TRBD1	TGTGCCACCTCAGGATCCCGGGACAGGGCCTTTGGGGAGCAGTTCTTC	CATSGSRDRAFGEQFF
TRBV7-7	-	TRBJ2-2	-	TGTGCCAGCGCCCAAGACCGGGAGTTCAACACCGGGGAGCTGTTTTTT	CASAQDREFNTGELFF
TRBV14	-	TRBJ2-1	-	TGTGCCAGCAGCCAAGTACAGTTAGTGGTTGAGCAGTTCTTC	CASSQVQLVVEQFF
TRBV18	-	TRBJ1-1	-	TGTGCCAGCTCACCACAGGGGGGGACTGAAGCTTTCTTT	CASSPQGGTEAFF
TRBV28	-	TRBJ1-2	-	TGTGCCAGCAGTCCCCCCGGGGGGATTGGCTACACCTTC	CASSPPGGIGYTF
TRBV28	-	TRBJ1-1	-	TGTGCCAGCAGTTTACAGGGATGGGCCACTGAAGCTTTCTTT	CASSLQGWATEAFF
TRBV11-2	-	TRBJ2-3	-	TGTGCCAGCAGCTACAGGGCGGGCACAGATACGCAGTATTTT	CASSYRAGTDTQYF
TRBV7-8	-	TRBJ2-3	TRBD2	TGTGCCAGCAGCTTAGCAACTAGCGGCAATACGCAGTATTTT	CASSLATSGNTQYF
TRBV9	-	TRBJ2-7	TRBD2	TGTGCCAGCAGCGTAGGGGCGGGGACTAGCGGGATCCATAACTACGAGCAGTACTTC	CASSVGAGTSGIHNYEQYF